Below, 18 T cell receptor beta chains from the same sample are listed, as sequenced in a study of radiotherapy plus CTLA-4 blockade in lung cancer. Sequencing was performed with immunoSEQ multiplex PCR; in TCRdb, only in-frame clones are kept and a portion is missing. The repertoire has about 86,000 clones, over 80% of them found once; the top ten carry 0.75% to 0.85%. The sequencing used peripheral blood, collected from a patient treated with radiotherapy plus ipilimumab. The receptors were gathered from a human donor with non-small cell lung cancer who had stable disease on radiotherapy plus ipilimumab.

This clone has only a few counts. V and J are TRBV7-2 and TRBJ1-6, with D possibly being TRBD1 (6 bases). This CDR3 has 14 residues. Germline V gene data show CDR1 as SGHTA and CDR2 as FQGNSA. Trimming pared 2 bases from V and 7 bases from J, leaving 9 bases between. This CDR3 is CASSLRGTNSPLHF. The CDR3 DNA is TGTGCCAGCAGCTTAAGGGGGACGAATTCACCCCTCCACTTT.

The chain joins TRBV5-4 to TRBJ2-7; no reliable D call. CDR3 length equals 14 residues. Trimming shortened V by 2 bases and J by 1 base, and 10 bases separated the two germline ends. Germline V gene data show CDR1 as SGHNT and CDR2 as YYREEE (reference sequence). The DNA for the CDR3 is TGTGCCAGCAGCTTCCAAATTAGATCCTACGAGCAGTACTTC. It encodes CASSFQIRSYEQYF. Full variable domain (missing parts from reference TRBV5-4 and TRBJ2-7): ETGVTQSPTHLIKTRGQQVTLRCSSQSGHNTVSWYQQALGQGPQFIFQYYREEENGRGNFPPRFSGLQFPNYSSELNVNALELDDSALYLCASSFQIRSYEQYFGPGTRLTVT.

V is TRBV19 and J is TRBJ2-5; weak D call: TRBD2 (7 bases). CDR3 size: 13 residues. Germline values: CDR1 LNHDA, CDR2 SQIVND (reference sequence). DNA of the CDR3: TGTGGCATGGGGGCGGGAGAGAAAGAGACCCAGTACTTC. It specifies CGMGAGEKETQYF.

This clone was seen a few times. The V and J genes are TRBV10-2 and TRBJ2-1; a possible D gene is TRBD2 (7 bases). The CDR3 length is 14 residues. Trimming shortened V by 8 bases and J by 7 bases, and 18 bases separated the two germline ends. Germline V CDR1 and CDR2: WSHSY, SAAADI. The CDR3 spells CASREGGFGNEQFF. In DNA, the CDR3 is TGCGCCAGCCGCGAGGGGGGGTTTGGGAATGAGCAGTTCTTC.

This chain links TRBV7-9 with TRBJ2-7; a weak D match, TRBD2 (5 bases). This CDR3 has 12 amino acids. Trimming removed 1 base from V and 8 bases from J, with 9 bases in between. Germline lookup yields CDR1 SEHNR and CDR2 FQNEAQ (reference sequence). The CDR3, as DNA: TGTGCCAGCAGCTTAGAGGCCGGGAAGCAGTACTTC. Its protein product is CASSLEAGKQYF.

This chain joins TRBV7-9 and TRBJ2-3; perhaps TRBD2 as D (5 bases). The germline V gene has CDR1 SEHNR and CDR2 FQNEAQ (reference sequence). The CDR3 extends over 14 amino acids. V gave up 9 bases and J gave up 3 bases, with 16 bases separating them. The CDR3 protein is CASSPPGSTDTQYF. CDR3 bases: TGTGCCAGTAGCCCCCCGGGATCAACAGATACGCAGTATTTT.

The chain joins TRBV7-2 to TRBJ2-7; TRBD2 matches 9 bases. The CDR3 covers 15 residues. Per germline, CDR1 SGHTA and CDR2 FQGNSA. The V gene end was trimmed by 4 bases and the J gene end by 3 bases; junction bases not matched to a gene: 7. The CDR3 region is CASSSRTSDGYEQYF. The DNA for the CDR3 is TGTGCCAGCAGCTCACGGACTAGCGACGGCTACGAGCAGTACTTC.

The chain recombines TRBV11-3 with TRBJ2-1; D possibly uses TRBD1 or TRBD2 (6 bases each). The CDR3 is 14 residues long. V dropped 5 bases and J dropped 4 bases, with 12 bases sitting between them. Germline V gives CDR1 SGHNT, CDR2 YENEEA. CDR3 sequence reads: CASSEGGPYNEQFF. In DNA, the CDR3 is TGTGCCAGCAGCGAGGGGGGCCCGTACAATGAGCAGTTCTTC.

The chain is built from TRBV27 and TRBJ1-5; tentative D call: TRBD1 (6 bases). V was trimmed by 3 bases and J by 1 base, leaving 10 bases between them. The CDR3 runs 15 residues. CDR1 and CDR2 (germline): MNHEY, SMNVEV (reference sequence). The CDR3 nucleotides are TGTGCCAGCAGTTTCAGGGGTAGGAGCAATCAGCCCCAGCATTTT. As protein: CASSFRGRSNQPQHF.

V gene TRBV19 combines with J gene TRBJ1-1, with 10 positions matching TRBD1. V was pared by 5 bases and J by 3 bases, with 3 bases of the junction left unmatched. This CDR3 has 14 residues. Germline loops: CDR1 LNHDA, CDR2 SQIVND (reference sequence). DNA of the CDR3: TGTGCCAGTAGTGAGGGACAGGGGTACACTGAAGCTTTCTTT. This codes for CASSEGQGYTEAFF.

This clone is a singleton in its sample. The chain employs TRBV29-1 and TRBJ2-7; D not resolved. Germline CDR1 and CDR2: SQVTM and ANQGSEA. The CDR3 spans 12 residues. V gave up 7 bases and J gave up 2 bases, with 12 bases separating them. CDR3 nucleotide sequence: TGCAGCGCACGGACGGTTGCCTACGAGCAGTACTTC. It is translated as CSARTVAYEQYF.

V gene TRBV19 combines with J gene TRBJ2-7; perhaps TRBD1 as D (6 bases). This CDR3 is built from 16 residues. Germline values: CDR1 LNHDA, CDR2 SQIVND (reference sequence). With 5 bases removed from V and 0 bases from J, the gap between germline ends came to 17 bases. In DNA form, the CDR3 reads TGTGCCAGTAGTCGACAGGATACAGTCAGCTCCTACGAGCAGTACTTC. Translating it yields CASSRQDTVSSYEQYF.

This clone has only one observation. The CDR3 loop reads CASSDPNSGEKLFF. CDR3 DNA: TGCGCCAGCAGTGACCCCAACTCAGGTGAAAAACTGTTTTTT. The chain combines TRBV10-1 with TRBJ1-4; D ambiguous. The CDR3 covers 14 residues. Germline CDR1 WNHNN, CDR2 SYGVQD (reference sequence). V was cut by 3 bases and J by 7 bases, with 12 bases left in between.

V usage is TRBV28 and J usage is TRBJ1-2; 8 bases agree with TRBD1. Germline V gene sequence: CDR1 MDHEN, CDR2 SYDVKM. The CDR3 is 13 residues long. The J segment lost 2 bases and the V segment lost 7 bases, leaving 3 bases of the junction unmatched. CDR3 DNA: TGTGCCAGCACGGACAGGGCGAACTATGGCTACACCTTC. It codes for CASTDRANYGYTF.

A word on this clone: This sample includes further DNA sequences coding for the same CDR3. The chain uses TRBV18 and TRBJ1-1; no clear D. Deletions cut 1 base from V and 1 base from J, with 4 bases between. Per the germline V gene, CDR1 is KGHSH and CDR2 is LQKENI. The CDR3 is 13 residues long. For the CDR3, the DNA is TGTGCCAGCTCACCACTGGGGAACACTGAAGCTTTCTTT. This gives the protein CASSPLGNTEAFF. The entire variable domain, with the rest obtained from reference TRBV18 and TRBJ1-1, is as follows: NAGVMQNPRHLVRRRGQEARLRCSPMKGHSHVYWYRQLPEEGLKFMVYLQKENIIDESGMPKERFSAEFPKEGPSILRIQQVVRGDSAAYFCASSPLGNTEAFFGQGTRLTVV.

This CDR3 is CASSGGATGNTGELFF. The CDR3 DNA follows: TGTGCCAGCAGCGGCGGGGCTACCGGGAACACCGGGGAGCTGTTTTTT. The chain is built from TRBV7-9 and TRBJ2-2; TRBD2 is a possible D gene (6 bases). Germline loops: CDR1 SEHNR, CDR2 FQNEAQ (reference sequence). This CDR3 spans 16 amino acids. Trimming removed 5 bases at V and 1 base at J, with 14 bases between.

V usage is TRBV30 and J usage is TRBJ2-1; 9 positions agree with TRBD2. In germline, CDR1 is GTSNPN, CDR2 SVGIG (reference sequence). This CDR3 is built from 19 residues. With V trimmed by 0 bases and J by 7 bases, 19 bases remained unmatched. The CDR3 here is CAWSVRLAGRGNFENEQFF. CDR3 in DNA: TGTGCCTGGAGTGTACGGCTAGCGGGAAGGGGGAACTTCGAAAATGAGCAGTTCTTC.

The CDR3 nucleotides read TGTGCCAGCAGCCCGCGTGGTACCGGGGAGCTGTTTTTT. It codes for CASSPRGTGELFF. The gene calls are TRBV7-9 and TRBJ2-2; D call uncertain. Per the germline V gene, CDR1 is SEHNR and CDR2 is FQNEAQ (reference sequence). This CDR3 comprises 13 residues. V lost 5 bases and J 5 bases, leaving 9 bases between the germline ends. Supplemented by reference TRBV7-9 and TRBJ2-2, the full variable domain reads DTGVSQNPRHKITKRGQNVTFRCDPISEHNRLYWYRQTLGQGPEFLTYFQNEAQLEKSRLLSDRFSAERPKGSFSTLEIQRTEQGDSAMYLCASSPRGTGELFFGEGSRLTVL.